The sequence of this T cell receptor (beta chain) was determined in a study of tumor-infiltrating lymphocytes in oesophageal squamous cell carcinoma. J was trimmed by 3 bases and V by 1 base; bases with no gene match: 1. The CDR3 is made up of 14 amino acids. Germline V gives CDR1 SGHAT, CDR2 FQNNGV. TCRdb itself ran the PCR reads through MiXCR, one entry per CDR3 protein. The profile shows 13,000 or so distinct CDR3 sequences, 50% to 60% of them singletons. The chain links TRBV11-2 to TRBJ1-1; 8 bases map to TRBD1. This TCR came from a female donor with esophageal squamous cell carcinoma. Sequencing was performed on esophageal tumor tissue. The CDR3 DNA is TGTGCCAGCAGCTTAGGGACAGGGTACACTGAAGCTTTCTTT. Translating gives CASSLGTGYTEAFF.